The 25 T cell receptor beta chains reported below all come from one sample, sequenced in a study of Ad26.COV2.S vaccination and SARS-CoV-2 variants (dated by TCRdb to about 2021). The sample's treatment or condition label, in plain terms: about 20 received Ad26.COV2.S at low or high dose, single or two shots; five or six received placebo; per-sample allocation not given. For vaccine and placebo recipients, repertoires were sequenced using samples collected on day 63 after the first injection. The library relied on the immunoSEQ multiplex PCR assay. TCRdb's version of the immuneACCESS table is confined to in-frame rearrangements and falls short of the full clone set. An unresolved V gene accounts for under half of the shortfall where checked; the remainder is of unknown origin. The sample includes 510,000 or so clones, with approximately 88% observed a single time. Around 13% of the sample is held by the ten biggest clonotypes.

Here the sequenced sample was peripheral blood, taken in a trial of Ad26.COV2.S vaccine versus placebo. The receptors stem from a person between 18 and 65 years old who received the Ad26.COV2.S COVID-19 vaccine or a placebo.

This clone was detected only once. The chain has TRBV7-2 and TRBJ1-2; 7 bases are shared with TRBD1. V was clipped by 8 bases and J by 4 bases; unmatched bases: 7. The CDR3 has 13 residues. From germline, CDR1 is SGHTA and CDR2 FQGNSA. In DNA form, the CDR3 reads TGTGCCAGCCGAAACCGGGACAGCTATGGCTACACCTTC. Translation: CASRNRDSYGYTF.

The CDR3 sequence is CASSLRGGSSTGELFF. The CDR3 region has the DNA TGTGCCAGCAGCCTAAGGGGCGGGAGTAGCACCGGGGAGCTGTTTTTT. The V gene is TRBV3-1 (or the pseudogene TRBV3-2), the J gene TRBJ2-2; 7 bases match TRBD2. This CDR3 region has 16 residues. Per germline, CDR1 LGHDT and CDR2 YNNKEL (reference sequence). The J segment lost 4 bases and the V segment lost 4 bases, leaving 9 bases of the junction unmatched.

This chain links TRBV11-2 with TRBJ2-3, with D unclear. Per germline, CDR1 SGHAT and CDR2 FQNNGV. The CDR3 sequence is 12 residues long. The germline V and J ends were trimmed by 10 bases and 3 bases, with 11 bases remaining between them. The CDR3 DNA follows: TGTGCCACAACCGCGCGAACAGATACGCAGTATTTT. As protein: CATTARTDTQYF.

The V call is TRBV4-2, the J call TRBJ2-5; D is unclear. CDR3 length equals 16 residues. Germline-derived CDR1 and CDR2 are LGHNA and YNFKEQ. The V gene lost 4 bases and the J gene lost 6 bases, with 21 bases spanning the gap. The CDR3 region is CASSPRAPGDGQTQYF. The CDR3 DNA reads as TGTGCCAGCAGCCCCCGAGCACCCGGTGACGGGCAGACCCAGTACTTC.

The CDR3 DNA reads TGTGCCAGCAGCCCCCTAGCGGGAGGGCCTGGGAATGAGCAGTTCTTC. This gives the protein CASSPLAGGPGNEQFF. J is TRBJ2-1 and V is TRBV9, with 12 bases matching TRBD2. Looked up from germline, CDR1 is SGDLS and CDR2 is YYNGEE. The CDR3 spans 16 residues. Germline trimming cut 4 bases from V and 7 bases from J; bases unmatched to any gene: 9.

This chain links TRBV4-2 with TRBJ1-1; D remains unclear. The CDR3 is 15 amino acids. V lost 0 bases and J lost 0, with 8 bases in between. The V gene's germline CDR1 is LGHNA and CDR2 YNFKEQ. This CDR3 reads CASSQEVWVNTEAFF. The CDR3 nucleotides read TGTGCCAGCAGCCAAGAGGTGTGGGTGAACACTGAAGCTTTCTTT.

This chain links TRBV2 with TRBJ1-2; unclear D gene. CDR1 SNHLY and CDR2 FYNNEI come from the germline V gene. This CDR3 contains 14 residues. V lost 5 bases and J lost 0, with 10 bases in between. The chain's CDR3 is CASSKEAPNYGYTF. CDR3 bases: TGTGCCAGCAGTAAGGAGGCGCCTAACTATGGCTACACCTTC.

The CDR3 reads CASSLLAGTVGSPLHF. DNA for the CDR3: TGTGCCAGCAGTTTATTGGCCGGGACAGTTGGTTCACCCCTCCACTTT. The chain combines TRBV28 with TRBJ1-6, with 7 bases lining up with TRBD1. J gave up 9 bases and V 1 base, and 9 bases lay outside the gene matches. CDR1 is MDHEN, CDR2 SYDVKM, per germline. The CDR3 consists of 16 residues. The whole variable domain, filled in from reference TRBV28 and TRBJ1-6, reads DVKVTQSSRYLVKRTGEKVFLECVQDMDHENMFWYRQDPGLGLRLIYFSYDVKMKEKGDIPEGYSVSREKKERFSLILESASTNQTSMYLCASSLLAGTVGSPLHFGNGTRLTVT.

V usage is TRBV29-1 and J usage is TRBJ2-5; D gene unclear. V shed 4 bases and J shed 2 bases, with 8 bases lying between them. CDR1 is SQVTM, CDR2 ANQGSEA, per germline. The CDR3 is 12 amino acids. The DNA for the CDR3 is TGCAGCGTTGCGGCAGGTCAAGAGACCCAGTACTTC. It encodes CSVAAGQETQYF.

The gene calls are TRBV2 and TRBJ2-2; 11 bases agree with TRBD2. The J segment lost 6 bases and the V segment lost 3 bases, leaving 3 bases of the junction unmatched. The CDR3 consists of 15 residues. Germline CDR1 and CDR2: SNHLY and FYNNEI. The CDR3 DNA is TGTGCCAGCAGTGAGGGACTAGCGGTCTCCGGGGAGCTGTTTTTT. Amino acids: CASSEGLAVSGELFF.

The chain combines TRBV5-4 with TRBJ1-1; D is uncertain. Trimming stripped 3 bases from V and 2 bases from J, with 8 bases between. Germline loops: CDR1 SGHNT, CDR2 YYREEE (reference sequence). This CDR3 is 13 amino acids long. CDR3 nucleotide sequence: TGTGCCAGCAGCTGGAACAGCAACACTGAAGCTTTCTTT. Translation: CASSWNSNTEAFF.

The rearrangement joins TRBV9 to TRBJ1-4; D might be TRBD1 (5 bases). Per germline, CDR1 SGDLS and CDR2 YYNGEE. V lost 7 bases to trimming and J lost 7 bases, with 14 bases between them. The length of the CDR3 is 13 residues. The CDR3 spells CASGPRGGEKLFF. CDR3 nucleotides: TGTGCCAGCGGCCCGAGGGGAGGTGAAAAACTGTTTTTT.

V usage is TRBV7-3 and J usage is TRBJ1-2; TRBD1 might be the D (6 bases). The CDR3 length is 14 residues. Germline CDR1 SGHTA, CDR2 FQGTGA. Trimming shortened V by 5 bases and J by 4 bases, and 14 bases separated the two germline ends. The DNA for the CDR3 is TGTGCCAGCAGCCCCAGGGGTACGTCCTATGGCTACACCTTC. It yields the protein CASSPRGTSYGYTF.

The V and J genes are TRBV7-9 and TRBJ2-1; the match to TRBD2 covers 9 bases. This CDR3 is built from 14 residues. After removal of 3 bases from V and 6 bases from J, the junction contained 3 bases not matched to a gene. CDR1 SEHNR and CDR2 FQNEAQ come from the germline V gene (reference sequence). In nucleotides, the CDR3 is TGTGCCAGCAGCTTTGTTAGCGGGAGCAATGAGCAGTTCTTC. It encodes CASSFVSGSNEQFF.

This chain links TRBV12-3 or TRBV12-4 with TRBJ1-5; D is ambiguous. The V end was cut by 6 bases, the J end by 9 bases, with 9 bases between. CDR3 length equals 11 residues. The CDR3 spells CASRVKGPQHF. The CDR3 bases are TGTGCCAGCAGGGTCAAAGGGCCCCAGCATTTT.

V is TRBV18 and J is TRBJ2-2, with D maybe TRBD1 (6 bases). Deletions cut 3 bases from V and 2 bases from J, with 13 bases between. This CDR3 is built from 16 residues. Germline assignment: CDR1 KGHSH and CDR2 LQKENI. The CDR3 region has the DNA TGTGCCAGCTCACCGAACAGGGTAGCTAACACCGGGGAGCTGTTTTTT. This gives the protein CASSPNRVANTGELFF.

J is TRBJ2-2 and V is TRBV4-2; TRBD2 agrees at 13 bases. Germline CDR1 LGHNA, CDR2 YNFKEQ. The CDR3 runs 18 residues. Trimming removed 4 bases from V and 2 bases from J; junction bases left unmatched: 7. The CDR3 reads CASSPGLAGFLNTGELFF. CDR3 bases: TGTGCCAGCAGCCCGGGACTAGCGGGATTTTTAAACACCGGGGAGCTGTTTTTT.

CDR3 amino acids: CASSPTSGRGTGELFF. CDR3 DNA: TGTGCCAGCAGCCCCACTAGCGGGAGAGGCACCGGGGAGCTGTTTTTT. The chain is built from TRBV2 and TRBJ2-2; 11 bases are shared with TRBD2. V was pared by 6 bases and J by 4 bases, with 7 bases of the junction left unmatched. The CDR3 extends over 16 amino acids. CDR1 is SNHLY, CDR2 FYNNEI, per germline.

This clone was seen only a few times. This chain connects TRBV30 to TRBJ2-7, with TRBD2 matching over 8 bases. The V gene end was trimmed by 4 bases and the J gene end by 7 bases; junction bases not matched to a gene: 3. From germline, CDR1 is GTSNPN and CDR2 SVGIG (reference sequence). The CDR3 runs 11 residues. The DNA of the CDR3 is TGTGCCTGGAAGCGGGAGAGGGAGCAGTACTTC. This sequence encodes CAWKREREQYF.

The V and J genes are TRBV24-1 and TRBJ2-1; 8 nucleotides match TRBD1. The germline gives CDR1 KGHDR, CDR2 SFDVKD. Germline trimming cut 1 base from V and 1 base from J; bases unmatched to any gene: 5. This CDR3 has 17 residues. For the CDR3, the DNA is TGTGCCACCAGTGATTTACCCACAGGGGGTTCCTACAATGAGCAGTTCTTC. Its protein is CATSDLPTGGSYNEQFF.

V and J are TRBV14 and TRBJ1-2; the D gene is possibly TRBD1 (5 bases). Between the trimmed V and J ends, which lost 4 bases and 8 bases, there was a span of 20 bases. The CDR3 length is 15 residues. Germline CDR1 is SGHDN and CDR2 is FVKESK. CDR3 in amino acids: CASSLKGRVGEGYTF. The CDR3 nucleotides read TGTGCCAGCAGCCTCAAAGGCAGGGTCGGTGAGGGCTACACCTTC.

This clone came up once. The CDR3 DNA is TGTGCCATCAGTGCCTACGGGACCGACTTAGATCAGCCCCAGCATTTT. Translating gives CAISAYGTDLDQPQHF. The genes are TRBV10-3 and TRBJ1-5; D possibly corresponds to TRBD1 (5 bases). Germline values: CDR1 ENHRY, CDR2 SYGVKD. The V end was cut by 4 bases, the J end by 5 bases, with 18 bases between. The CDR3 is 16 residues long.

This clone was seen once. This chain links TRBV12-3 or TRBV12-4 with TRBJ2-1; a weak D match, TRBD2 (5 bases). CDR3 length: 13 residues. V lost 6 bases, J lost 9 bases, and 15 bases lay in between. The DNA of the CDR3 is TGTGCCAGCAGCGTAGCCGGGATCGGTGAGCAGTTCTTC. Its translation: CASSVAGIGEQFF.

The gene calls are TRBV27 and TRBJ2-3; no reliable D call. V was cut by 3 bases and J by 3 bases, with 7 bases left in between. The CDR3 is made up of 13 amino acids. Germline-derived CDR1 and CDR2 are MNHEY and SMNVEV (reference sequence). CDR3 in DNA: TGTGCCAGCAGTTTGCCCGGAACAGATACGCAGTATTTT. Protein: CASSLPGTDTQYF.

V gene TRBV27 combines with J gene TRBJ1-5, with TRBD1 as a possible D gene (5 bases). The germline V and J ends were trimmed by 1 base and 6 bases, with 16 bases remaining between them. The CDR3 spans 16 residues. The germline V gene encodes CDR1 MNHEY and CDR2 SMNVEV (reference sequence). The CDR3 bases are TGTGCCAGCAGTTTATTGCCAGGGCCCCTAAGTCAGCCCCAGCATTTT. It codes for CASSLLPGPLSQPQHF.